A single sample is the source of the 31 T cell receptor beta chains below, sequenced in a study of T-cell reconstitution after alpha-beta-depleted transplantation in children. The TCRbeta library was prepared with unique molecular identifiers. TCRdb itself ran the PCR reads through MiXCR, one entry per CDR3 protein. This table has around 500,000 distinct CDR3 sequences, around 13% appearing once. Sample: PBMCs from the stem cell graft donor, taken from the stem cell graft. These receptors all stem from a human donor who donated a stem cell graft to a child with combined immunodeficiency.

This clonotype appeared a few times. The chain employs TRBV10-2 and TRBJ2-5; 9 nucleotides agree with TRBD1. There are 14 residues in the CDR3. Germline CDR1 and CDR2: WSHSY and SAAADI. The V gene end was trimmed by 4 bases and the J gene end by 5 bases; junction bases not matched to a gene: 5. The CDR3 nucleotides read TGCGCCAGCAGTGTTGGACAGGGGACGGAGACCCAGTACTTC. It specifies CASSVGQGTETQYF.

The V gene is TRBV12-3 or TRBV12-4, the J gene TRBJ2-1; D call uncertain. The V end was cut by 8 bases, the J end by 5 bases, with 16 bases between. This CDR3 contains 14 residues. DNA for the CDR3: TGTGCCAGCGGGCCATTTTTAACCCACAATGAGCAGTTCTTC. Translation gives CASGPFLTHNEQFF.

The J gene is TRBJ1-5, the V gene TRBV7-4, with D unclear. Germline CDR1 and CDR2: SGHVT and SQSDAQ. The CDR3 spans 14 residues. V was trimmed by 3 bases and J by 4 bases, leaving 10 bases between them. CDR3 sequence reads: CASSFSGFNQPQHF. The DNA of the CDR3 is TGTGCCAGCAGCTTTTCCGGGTTTAATCAGCCCCAGCATTTT.

This rearrangement joins TRBV12-3 or TRBV12-4 to TRBJ2-7; no reliable D call. V was shortened by 5 bases and J by 6 bases, with 14 bases between the two germline ends. The CDR3 contains 13 residues. In DNA, the CDR3 is TGTGCCAGCAGTCTGGCGGCAGCATCCGAGCAGTACTTC. Translation: CASSLAAASEQYF.

There are a few counts of this clonotype. The rearrangement joins TRBV30 to TRBJ2-1; 9 bases match TRBD1. CDR1 is GTSNPN and CDR2 is SVGIG in the germline V gene (reference sequence). The CDR3 length is 14 residues. Trimming cost V 2 bases and J 8 bases; bases outside gene matches: 7. The CDR3 region has the DNA TGTGCCTGGAGTTCGACAGGGGGTTTGGATGAGCAGTTCTTC. Translating it yields CAWSSTGGLDEQFF.

The gene calls are TRBV24-1 and TRBJ2-7; D ambiguous. CDR1 and CDR2 (germline): KGHDR, SFDVKD. Trimming took 6 bases from V and 2 from J, leaving 13 bases between them. This CDR3 has 14 amino acids. The CDR3, as DNA: TGTGCCACCAGTTCCTCCCAAGGCGCCTACGAGCAGTACTTC. Translation gives CATSSSQGAYEQYF.

The rearrangement joins TRBV2 to TRBJ2-7; 7 nucleotides align to TRBD2. J lost 4 bases, V lost 3 bases, and 6 bases had no gene match. Germline assignment: CDR1 SNHLY and CDR2 FYNNEI. The CDR3 has 14 amino acids. For the CDR3, the DNA is TGTGCCAGCAGTGAGGGAATTAGCGGGTACGAGCAGTACTTC. Translating it yields CASSEGISGYEQYF.

This clonotype has only a few counts. The chain has TRBV5-1 and TRBJ2-1, with TRBD2 as a possible D gene (5 bases). V lost 1 base and J 0 bases, leaving 14 bases between the germline ends. Germline values: CDR1 SGHRS, CDR2 YFSETQ. The CDR3 contains 17 residues. CDR3 amino acids: CASSLRSERPSYNEQFF. The CDR3 nucleotides read TGCGCCAGCAGCTTGAGATCAGAGCGGCCCTCCTACAATGAGCAGTTCTTC.

The V and J genes are TRBV29-1 and TRBJ1-2, with TRBD1 matching over 7 bases. The CDR3 extends over 12 amino acids. Trimming removed 6 bases from V and 7 bases from J; junction bases left unmatched: 8. Per the germline V gene, CDR1 is SQVTM and CDR2 is ANQGSEA. In DNA, the CDR3 is TGCAGCGTGCCTGACAGGGAAGGTGGCTACACCTTC. The encoded protein is CSVPDREGGYTF. The full variable domain, rest sourced from reference TRBV29-1 and TRBJ1-2, is SAVISQKPSRDICQRGTSLTIQCQVDSQVTMMFWYRQQPGQSLTLIATANQGSEATYESGFVIDKFPISRPNLTFSTLTVSNMSPEDSSIYLCSVPDREGGYTFGSGTRLTVV.

This chain joins TRBV20-1 and TRBJ2-7; D could derive from TRBD1 or TRBD2 (5 bases each). Germline CDR1 reads DFQATT; CDR2 reads SNEGSKA (reference sequence). The CDR3 length is 13 residues. The V and J ends lost 7 bases and 2 bases respectively, with 15 bases between them. The CDR3, as DNA: TGCAGTGTTACAGGTCGGGGAGCCTACGAGCAGTACTTC. Amino acid sequence: CSVTGRGAYEQYF.

The gene calls are TRBV9 and TRBJ2-7; unclear D gene. V was pared by 4 bases and J by 5 bases, with 10 bases between. Per the germline V gene, CDR1 is SGDLS and CDR2 is YYNGEE. This CDR3 comprises 12 residues. CDR3 nucleotide sequence: TGTGCCAGCAGCCCCAGCCCCGACGAGCAGTACTTC. Protein: CASSPSPDEQYF.

This clonotype came up a few times. The chain is built from TRBV5-1 and TRBJ1-1; 8 bases map to TRBD1. CDR3 size: 16 residues. Unmatched junction bases numbered 5, after V lost 0 bases and J lost 1 base. CDR1 and CDR2 from the germline V gene are SGHRS and YFSETQ. The CDR3 reads CASSLVSGGENTEAFF. DNA for the CDR3: TGCGCCAGCAGCTTGGTGTCAGGGGGCGAGAACACTGAAGCTTTCTTT.

This clonotype was found many times. The junction departs from germline at one end; a sequencing error may be responsible. V is TRBV6-5 and J is TRBJ2-3; D unresolved. In germline, CDR1 is MNHEY, CDR2 SVGAGI. The CDR3 covers 13 residues. This CDR3 reads CASGYTRTDTQYF. In DNA, the CDR3 is TGTGCCAGCGGTTACACCCGCACAGATACGCAGTATTTT.

The chain joins TRBV7-9 to TRBJ2-1; the match to TRBD2 covers 10 bases. V lost 5 bases, J lost 4 bases, and 5 bases stayed unmatched. CDR1 is SEHNR and CDR2 is FQNEAQ in the germline V gene (reference sequence). The length of the CDR3 is 15 residues. The CDR3: CASSRPTSGYNEQFF. The DNA of the CDR3 is TGTGCCAGCAGCCGGCCGACTAGCGGGTACAATGAGCAGTTCTTC.

This clonotype was observed many times. The gene calls are TRBV12-3 or TRBV12-4 and TRBJ1-5, with 7 nucleotides matching TRBD1. Losses at the gene ends were 8 bases for V and 2 bases for J; bases not matched to a gene: 6. The CDR3 spans 14 residues. CDR3 amino acids: CASSPTGRNQPQHF. The CDR3 DNA reads as TGTGCCAGCTCACCGACAGGGCGCAATCAGCCCCAGCATTTT.

There are many counts of this clonotype. The CDR3 DNA is TGTGCCAGCAGCTTAGATTTACCAGCGGGAGTCGTTAATGAGCAGTTCTTC. Translated, it gives CASSLDLPAGVVNEQFF. V usage is TRBV7-8 and J usage is TRBJ2-1; TRBD2 agrees at 8 bases. CDR1 and CDR2 (germline): SGHVS, FQNEAQ. CDR3 length: 17 residues. V dropped 1 base and J dropped 7; count of bases not matched to a gene: 12. Supplemented by reference TRBV7-8 and TRBJ2-1, the full variable domain reads GAGVSQSPRYKVAKRGQDVALRCDPISGHVSLFWYQQALGQGPEFLTYFQNEAQLDKSGLPSDRFFAERPEGSVSTLKIQRTQQEDSAVYLCASSLDLPAGVVNEQFFGPGTRLTVL.

The rearrangement uses TRBV14 and TRBJ2-7; 12 nucleotides agree with TRBD2. Germline CDR1 reads SGHDN; CDR2 reads FVKESK. The CDR3 spans 19 residues. The ends lost 0 bases at V and 2 bases at J; junction bases unmatched: 11. CDR3 sequence: CASSQEAPLAGGPAYEQYF. CDR3 bases: TGTGCCAGCAGCCAAGAAGCCCCCCTAGCGGGAGGGCCAGCCTACGAGCAGTACTTC.

In this sample, this clonotype turned up a few times. V is TRBV3-1 and J is TRBJ2-2, with D possibly called TRBD1 or TRBD2 (6 bases each). V lost 6 bases to trimming and J lost 5 bases, with 13 bases between them. The CDR3 runs to 14 residues. Germline CDR1 is LGHDT and CDR2 is YNNKEL (reference sequence). This CDR3 reads CASRHRAGTGELFF. For the CDR3, the DNA is TGTGCCAGCAGGCACAGGGCGGGGACCGGGGAGCTGTTTTTT. Full variable domain (missing parts from reference TRBV3-1 and TRBJ2-2): DTAVSQTPKYLVTQMGNDKSIKCEQNLGHDTMYWYKQDSKKFLKIMFSYNNKELIINETVPNRFSPKSPDKAHLNLHINSLELGDSAVYFCASRHRAGTGELFFGEGSRLTVL.

The genes are TRBV25-1 and TRBJ2-7; D is unclear. CDR1 MGHDK and CDR2 SYGVNS come from the germline V gene. With 7 bases removed from V and 1 base from J, the gap between germline ends came to 11 bases. The CDR3 spans 13 residues. CDR3 protein: CASTGFSSYEQYF. The CDR3 nucleotides are TGTGCCAGCACTGGTTTTTCGTCCTACGAGCAGTACTTC.

This clonotype turned up a few times. Here the CDR3 reads CASGRGWAVNSYEQYF. The CDR3 nucleotides read TGTGCCAGTGGAAGGGGGTGGGCCGTCAACTCCTACGAGCAGTACTTC. This rearrangement joins TRBV28 to TRBJ2-7, with a weak D call TRBD1 (6 bases). The CDR3 has 16 amino acids. V lost 9 bases, J lost 0 bases, and 21 bases lay in between. Looked up from germline, CDR1 is MDHEN and CDR2 is SYDVKM. The entire variable domain, with the rest obtained from reference TRBV28 and TRBJ2-7, is as follows: DVKVTQSSRYLVKRTGEKVFLECVQDMDHENMFWYRQDPGLGLRLIYFSYDVKMKEKGDIPEGYSVSREKKERFSLILESASTNQTSMYLCASGRGWAVNSYEQYFGPGTRLTVT.

The sample holds many counts of this clonotype. This chain uses TRBV7-9 with TRBJ1-1, with D possibly matching TRBD1 (5 bases). V was pared by 6 bases and J by 6 bases, with 8 bases between. The CDR3 has 11 residues. Germline loops: CDR1 SEHNR, CDR2 FQNEAQ (reference sequence). CDR3 bases: TGTGCCAGCAGACAGGCTGCTGAAGCTTTCTTT. It translates to CASRQAAEAFF. The full variable domain, in which reference TRBV7-9 and TRBJ1-1 provide the parts outside the CDR3, is DTGVSQNPRHKITKRGQNVTFRCDPISEHNRLYWYRQTLGQGPEFLTYFQNEAQLEKSRLLSDRFSAERPKGSFSTLEIQRTEQGDSAMYLCASRQAAEAFFGQGTRLTVV.

This chain connects TRBV20-1 to TRBJ2-7; 7 bases are a match to TRBD2. Germline trimming cut 1 base from V and 5 bases from J; bases unmatched to any gene: 2. This CDR3 has 12 residues. Looked up from germline, CDR1 is DFQATT and CDR2 is SNEGSKA (reference sequence). The chain's CDR3 is CSARGGGDEQYF. The CDR3 DNA follows: TGCAGTGCTAGAGGCGGGGGAGACGAGCAGTACTTC.

The chain employs TRBV6-2 or TRBV6-3 and TRBJ2-4; a weak D match, TRBD2 (5 bases). The CDR3 covers 13 residues. Looked up from germline, CDR1 is MNHEY and CDR2 is SVGEGT. With 8 bases removed from V and 0 bases from J, the gap between germline ends came to 8 bases. The CDR3, as DNA: TGTGCCAGCGATCGGGGAGCCAAAAACATTCAGTACTTC. This encodes CASDRGAKNIQYF.

The chain has TRBV6-2 or TRBV6-3 and TRBJ2-5; 10 nucleotides match TRBD2. Trimming removed 0 bases from V and 3 bases from J; junction bases left unmatched: 10. CDR1 and CDR2 (germline): MNHEY, SVGEGT. This CDR3 has 18 amino acids. CDR3 sequence reads: CASSYSKREGWDEETQYF. CDR3 nucleotides: TGTGCCAGCAGTTACTCGAAGCGGGAGGGCTGGGATGAAGAGACCCAGTACTTC.

This clonotype was observed a handful of times. The CDR3 coding sequence is TGCAGTGCAACACTAGCGGGAGAAGTGAATGAGCAGTTCTTC. As protein: CSATLAGEVNEQFF. The chain is built from TRBV20-1 and TRBJ2-1; 11 bases fit TRBD2. CDR1 and CDR2 (germline): DFQATT, SNEGSKA (reference sequence). The CDR3 loop spans 14 amino acids. V shed 6 bases and J 7 bases; nucleotides not matched to a gene: 8.

This clonotype was seen a few times. As DNA, the CDR3 is TGTGCCAGCAGCGGGGGCGCTTATGGCTCCTACGAGCAGTACTTC. Protein product: CASSGGAYGSYEQYF. V and J are TRBV9 and TRBJ2-7; perhaps TRBD1 as D (5 bases). The V gene lost 3 bases and the J gene lost 0 bases, with 13 bases spanning the gap. Germline V CDR1 and CDR2: SGDLS, YYNGEE. CDR3 size: 15 residues.

This clonotype was seen a handful of times. V gene TRBV9 combines with J gene TRBJ2-7; D gene ambiguous. The V end lost 5 bases, the J end lost 2 bases, and 14 bases lay between the germline ends. The CDR3 length is 14 residues. Per the germline V gene, CDR1 is SGDLS and CDR2 is YYNGEE. CDR3 nucleotide sequence: TGTGCCAGCAGTTCTGGACGGCGAGCCTACGAGCAGTACTTC. This encodes CASSSGRRAYEQYF.

This clonotype has a handful of counts. V usage is TRBV6-5 and J usage is TRBJ2-4; D not certain. Trimming removed 4 bases from V and 9 bases from J, with 16 bases in between. CDR1 is MNHEY, CDR2 SVGAGI, per germline. The CDR3 totals 14 residues. The CDR3 protein is CASSSTSTRSIQYF. CDR3 DNA sequence: TGTGCCAGCAGTTCAACTTCGACCCGGAGCATTCAGTACTTC.

The chain recombines TRBV3-1 with TRBJ2-7; 11 nucleotides align to TRBD2. The CDR3 is 17 amino acids. Germline CDR1 and CDR2: LGHDT and YNNKEL (reference sequence). J lost 3 bases, V lost 1 base, and 8 bases had no gene match. CDR3: CASSQASLLAGDYEQYF. The CDR3 nucleotides are TGTGCCAGCAGCCAAGCGTCATTACTAGCGGGAGACTACGAGCAGTACTTC.

This clonotype was seen only a few times. This rearrangement joins TRBV12-3 or TRBV12-4 to TRBJ2-1; TRBD2 aligns across 15 bases. V lost 3 bases and J lost 8; bases outside the gene matches: 8. The CDR3 is made up of 17 amino acids. CDR3 DNA sequence: TGTGCCAGCAGTTTTGGACTAGCGGGGGGGCGACTCTATGAGCAGTTCTTC. Translating it yields CASSFGLAGGRLYEQFF.

The table lists this clonotype with a few counts. CDR3 residues: CASSLEGAGEKLFF. The CDR3 nucleotides are TGCGCCAGCAGCTTGGAAGGTGCCGGGGAAAAACTGTTTTTT. V gene TRBV5-1 combines with J gene TRBJ1-4; D gene ambiguous. Per germline, CDR1 SGHRS and CDR2 YFSETQ. There are 14 residues in the CDR3. V was cut by 0 bases and J by 8 bases, with 11 bases left in between.